What follows are 31 T cell receptor beta chains derived from one specimen sequenced in a study of T cell responses to AZD1222 COVID-19 vaccine. Clones were sequenced by immunoSEQ multiplex PCR, and TCRdb holds only the in-frame ones, with some missing. This sample has 130,000 to 150,000 clones, with 80% to 90% found just once. Sequenced material: peripheral blood, taken on day 0 of AZD1222 vaccination. These receptors originate from an adult in good health.

The chain is built from TRBV7-2 and TRBJ1-2, with D tentatively TRBD1 (6 bases). V was shortened by 5 bases and J by 8 bases, with 15 bases between the two germline ends. The CDR3 has 13 amino acids. CDR1 and CDR2 from the germline V gene are SGHTA and FQGNSA. CDR3 in amino acids: CASSQAGDGGYTF. CDR3 DNA sequence: TGTGCCAGCAGCCAGGCAGGGGACGGGGGCTACACCTTC.

With respect to this clone: An end of the junction does not agree with germline; a read error may underlie this. This chain links TRBV29-1 with TRBJ2-3; 9 bases are shared with TRBD2. Germline V CDR1 and CDR2: SQVTM, ANQGSEA. This CDR3 has 12 residues. In nucleotides, the CDR3 is TGCAGCGTTGTTGGTAGCGGGGGCGCGGGGAGGTTT. The encoded protein is CSVVGSGGAGRF.

The genes are TRBV5-1 and TRBJ2-4; 9 bases are shared with TRBD1. The germline gives CDR1 SGHRS, CDR2 YFSETQ. V lost 3 bases and J lost 7; bases outside the gene matches: 5. The CDR3 runs to 14 residues. The CDR3 spells CASSSMTGGNIQYF. CDR3 sequence (DNA): TGCGCCAGCAGCTCCATGACAGGGGGTAACATTCAGTACTTC.

V gene TRBV12-3 or TRBV12-4 combines with J gene TRBJ1-2; D perhaps matches TRBD1 (5 bases). V was cut by 4 bases and J by 6 bases, with 6 bases left in between. The CDR3 sequence is 11 residues long. The CDR3 protein is CASSYRNGYTF. The CDR3 region has the DNA TGTGCCAGCAGTTACAGGAATGGCTACACCTTC.

The chain carries TRBV19 and TRBJ2-7; tentatively, D is TRBD1 or TRBD2 (5 bases each). The CDR3 loop spans 13 amino acids. Germline lookup yields CDR1 LNHDA and CDR2 SQIVND (reference sequence). Trimming took 6 bases from V and 3 from J, leaving 12 bases between them. The CDR3 loop reads CASRLSGHYEQYF. DNA of the CDR3: TGTGCCAGTAGGCTGTCGGGGCACTACGAGCAGTACTTC.

The chain carries TRBV6-5 and TRBJ2-7; maybe TRBD2 (5 bases). There are 13 residues in the CDR3. The V and J ends lost 2 bases and 4 bases respectively, with 9 bases between them. Germline lookup yields CDR1 MNHEY and CDR2 SVGAGI. Here the CDR3 DNA reads TGTGCCAGCAGTTACGTACTAGGTTACGAGCAGTACTTC. Translated, it gives CASSYVLGYEQYF.

Regarding this clone: Other DNA variants within this sample encode the same CDR3. This sequence joins TRBV12-3 or TRBV12-4 and TRBJ1-2; D gene uncertain. Trimming left V 3 bases short and J 5 bases short, with 7 bases between. This CDR3 has 12 amino acids. The CDR3 sequence is CASSFNVYGYTF. DNA of the CDR3: TGTGCCAGCAGTTTCAACGTATATGGCTACACCTTC.

The chain employs TRBV10-3 and TRBJ2-1; perhaps TRBD2 as D (5 bases). The V and J ends lost 5 bases and 6 bases respectively, with 17 bases between them. The CDR3 consists of 15 residues. Per germline, CDR1 ENHRY and CDR2 SYGVKD. CDR3 nucleotide sequence: TGTGCCATCAGTTTGTTAGCTGAGGGAGCCAATGAGCAGTTCTTC. This gives the protein CAISLLAEGANEQFF.

The chain links TRBV5-8 to TRBJ2-7; 7 positions match TRBD1. V lost 2 bases to trimming and J lost 5 bases; unmatched junction nucleotides: 7. Germline V gives CDR1 SGHTS, CDR2 YDEGEE. The CDR3 runs to 14 residues. The CDR3 here is CASSFTGVRDEQYF. DNA of the CDR3: TGTGCCAGCAGCTTCACAGGGGTAAGGGACGAGCAGTACTTC.

The CDR3 reads CATGQGGVDTEAFF. As DNA, the CDR3 is TGCGCCACCGGACAGGGCGGTGTGGACACTGAAGCTTTCTTT. This chain joins TRBV5-1 and TRBJ1-1; 8 nucleotides agree with TRBD1. This CDR3 region has 14 residues. After removal of 9 bases from V and 3 bases from J, the junction contained 10 bases not matched to a gene. The germline gives CDR1 SGHRS, CDR2 YFSETQ.

This clone was found once. This chain connects TRBV5-1 to TRBJ1-2, with 10 bases identical to TRBD1. This CDR3 region has 14 residues. After removal of 0 bases from V and 8 bases from J, the junction contained 4 bases not matched to a gene. The germline V gene encodes CDR1 SGHRS and CDR2 YFSETQ. CDR3 DNA sequence: TGCGCCAGCAGCTTGGGACAGGGGGCAATGGGCTACACCTTC. Amino acids: CASSLGQGAMGYTF. Drawing the rest from reference TRBV5-1 and TRBJ1-2, the complete variable domain is KAGVTQTPRYLIKTRGQQVTLSCSPISGHRSVSWYQQTPGQGLQFLFEYFSETQRNKGNFPGRFSGRQFSNSRSEMNVSTLELGDSALYLCASSLGQGAMGYTFGSGTRLTVV.

V gene TRBV9 combines with J gene TRBJ1-4; D unresolved. Germline-derived CDR1 and CDR2 are SGDLS and YYNGEE. The CDR3 length is 13 residues. Deletions cut 0 bases from V and 7 bases from J, with 7 bases between. CDR3: CASSVDLGEKLFF. The CDR3 nucleotides are TGTGCCAGCAGCGTAGATCTGGGTGAAAAACTGTTTTTT. The full variable domain, completed using reference TRBV9 and TRBJ1-4, is DSGVTQTPKHLITATGQRVTLRCSPRSGDLSVYWYQQSLDQGLQFLIQYYNGEERAKGNILERFSAQQFPDLHSELNLSSLELGDSALYFCASSVDLGEKLFFGSGTQLSVL.

This rearrangement joins TRBV19 to TRBJ2-6; D may be TRBD1 (6 bases). CDR3 length: 15 residues. CDR1 and CDR2 from the germline V gene are LNHDA and SQIVND (reference sequence). V lost 5 bases, J lost 2 bases, and 10 bases lay in between. The CDR3 protein is CASSGRGTGANVLTF. CDR3 nucleotide sequence: TGTGCCAGTAGTGGCAGGGGAACTGGGGCCAACGTCCTGACTTTC.

The chain couples TRBV29-1 to TRBJ1-1; D is undetermined. From germline, CDR1 is SQVTM and CDR2 ANQGSEA. V was shortened by 6 bases and J by 4 bases, with 6 bases between the two germline ends. The length of the CDR3 is 10 residues. The CDR3 DNA reads as TGCAGCGTCCCCGGCACTGAAGCTTTCTTT. This encodes CSVPGTEAFF.

In nucleotides, the CDR3 is TGCGCCAGCAGCCAAGAGCAGGGGGCCGGGAAACTGTTTTTT. It translates to CASSQEQGAGKLFF. The V and J genes are TRBV4-1 and TRBJ1-4, with 8 bases aligning to TRBD1. Germline V lookup: CDR1 MGHRA, CDR2 YSYEKL. The length of the CDR3 is 14 residues. J gave up 11 bases and V 0 bases, and 5 bases lay outside the gene matches.

This clone was found a few times. The gene calls are TRBV7-9 and TRBJ2-1, with D hard to call. V was pared by 8 bases and J by 12 bases, with 11 bases between. This CDR3 spans 10 amino acids. Germline loops: CDR1 SEHNR, CDR2 FQNEAQ (reference sequence). CDR3 sequence reads: CASSGPGQFF. In DNA, the CDR3 is TGTGCCAGCTCCGGCCCAGGGCAGTTCTTC.

The chain links TRBV27 to TRBJ1-6; D unclear. CDR1 and CDR2 from the germline V gene are MNHEY and SMNVEV (reference sequence). Trimming took 2 bases from V and 7 from J, leaving 18 bases between them. This CDR3 comprises 17 residues. The DNA of the CDR3 is TGTGCCAGCAGTTTAGGGTCGCGGCGCGCCTCAAATTCACCCCTCCACTTT. Its translation: CASSLGSRRASNSPLHF.

The chain links TRBV3-1 (or the pseudogene TRBV3-2) to TRBJ2-1, with a possible D match to TRBD2 (6 bases). Trimming took off 1 base at V and 0 bases at J, with 10 bases between the two ends. CDR3 length: 16 amino acids. In germline, CDR1 is LGHDT, CDR2 YNNKEL (reference sequence). The CDR3 region is CASSQVRRDSYNEQFF. CDR3 sequence (DNA): TGTGCCAGCAGCCAAGTGAGGCGGGACTCCTACAATGAGCAGTTCTTC.

The CDR3 reads CASSRVAASTDTQYF. CDR3 DNA sequence: TGTGCCAGCAGCCGGGTAGCGGCATCCACAGATACGCAGTATTTT. The chain combines TRBV7-2 with TRBJ2-3; possible D gene TRBD2, 6 bases. Trimming removed 5 bases at V and 2 bases at J, with 14 bases between. The CDR3 extends over 15 amino acids. Germline V gene lookup returns CDR1 SGHTA and CDR2 FQGNSA.

V usage is TRBV20-1 and J usage is TRBJ1-3, with D possibly matching TRBD1 (6 bases). This CDR3 has 14 amino acids. Trimming removed 3 bases at V and 0 bases at J, with 9 bases between. From germline, CDR1 is DFQATT and CDR2 SNEGSKA (reference sequence). In nucleotides, the CDR3 is TGCAGTGCTAGTCAGGACAGCTCTGGAAACACCATATATTTT. This codes for CSASQDSSGNTIYF.

V usage is TRBV5-5 and J usage is TRBJ1-2; D is uncertain. Germline values: CDR1 SGHKS, CDR2 YYEKEE (reference sequence). The CDR3 consists of 13 residues. The V gene lost 5 bases and the J gene lost 8 bases, with 16 bases spanning the gap. The CDR3 coding sequence is TGTGCCAGCAGACCGATAGGAATTAGCGGCTACACCTTC. As protein: CASRPIGISGYTF.

V and J are TRBV5-6 and TRBJ1-1, with D maybe TRBD1 (6 bases). Germline assignment: CDR1 SGHDT and CDR2 YYEEEE. Trimming took 0 bases from V and 11 from J, leaving 14 bases between them. CDR3 length: 13 amino acids. CDR3 sequence: CASSLGLGAGAFF. As DNA, the CDR3 is TGTGCCAGCAGCTTGGGTCTGGGGGCGGGGGCTTTCTTT.

The chain joins TRBV28 to TRBJ2-7; maybe TRBD1 (5 bases). This CDR3 spans 16 amino acids. Germline CDR1 and CDR2: MDHEN and SYDVKM. V lost 6 bases to trimming and J lost 2 bases, with 20 bases between them. The CDR3 DNA is TGTGCCAGCAGCCGAACTCCGGCCAGGGTCCCCTACGAGCAGTACTTC. Its translation: CASSRTPARVPYEQYF.

As for this clone: This sample includes further DNA sequences coding for the same CDR3. This chain uses TRBV7-8 with TRBJ2-7; possibly TRBD2 for D (6 bases). Germline lookup yields CDR1 SGHVS and CDR2 FQNEAQ. The CDR3 loop spans 14 amino acids. V gave up 5 bases and J gave up 2 bases, with 13 bases separating them. For the CDR3, the DNA is TGTGCCAGCAGCGATAGCGGCCCAACCTACGAGCAGTACTTC. Its protein product is CASSDSGPTYEQYF.

CDR3 sequence: CASRADRANTEAFF. CDR3 nucleotide sequence: TGTGCCAGCAGGGCGGACAGGGCCAACACTGAAGCTTTCTTT. The chain has TRBV7-2 and TRBJ1-1, with TRBD1 matching 8 bases. The germline V gene has CDR1 SGHTA and CDR2 FQGNSA. Trimming removed 6 bases from V and 2 bases from J; junction bases left unmatched: 5. The CDR3 covers 14 residues.

The count of this clone is one. The rearrangement links TRBV11-2 to TRBJ2-3, with D perhaps TRBD1 (5 bases). CDR3 length: 13 amino acids. V lost 5 bases, J lost 2 bases, and 8 bases lay in between. Germline values: CDR1 SGHAT, CDR2 FQNNGV. CDR3 sequence: CASSRRDTDTQYF. The CDR3 coding sequence is TGTGCCAGCAGCCGCAGGGACACAGATACGCAGTATTTT.

This chain joins TRBV5-4 and TRBJ1-3; D gene unclear. Trimming took off 3 bases at V and 2 bases at J, with 0 bases between the two ends. This CDR3 has 11 amino acids. The germline CDR1 and CDR2 sequences are SGHNT and YYREEE (reference sequence). The CDR3 loop reads CASSSGNTIYF. CDR3 nucleotide sequence: TGTGCCAGCAGCTCTGGAAACACCATATATTTT.

This clone was recorded only once. The chain recombines TRBV6-5 with TRBJ2-1, with D perhaps matching TRBD1 (6 bases). There are 16 residues in the CDR3. V was clipped by 0 bases and J by 7 bases, with 16 bases between them. Germline CDR1 and CDR2: MNHEY and SVGAGI. CDR3 loop: CASSYSAQGILNEQFF. CDR3 sequence (DNA): TGTGCCAGCAGTTACTCGGCACAGGGTATTTTGAATGAGCAGTTCTTC.

The chain joins TRBV15 to TRBJ2-5, with 9 bases that match TRBD1. The CDR3 covers 16 residues. Trimming took 5 bases from V and 1 from J; bases not matched to a gene: 8. The germline V gene has CDR1 LNHNV and CDR2 YYDKDF (reference sequence). The CDR3 nucleotides read TGTGCCACCAGCGGTTGGGACAGGGCTGTCCAAGAGACCCAGTACTTC. As protein: CATSGWDRAVQETQYF.

This chain connects TRBV7-2 to TRBJ1-5, with TRBD1 as a possible D gene (5 bases). The CDR3 is made up of 14 amino acids. Germline V gives CDR1 SGHTA, CDR2 FQGNSA. V shed 6 bases and J shed 6 bases, with 15 bases lying between them. The CDR3 DNA follows: TGTGCCAGCAGTCCCCCAGGGAGTTCTCAGCCCCAGCATTTT. Protein product: CASSPPGSSQPQHF.

This chain links TRBV18 with TRBJ1-5; D remains ambiguous. CDR1 and CDR2 from the germline V gene are KGHSH and LQKENI. The V gene lost 3 bases and the J gene lost 3 bases, with 9 bases spanning the gap. This CDR3 is built from 14 residues. In DNA form, the CDR3 reads TGTGCCAGCTCACCCCTAGGAGACAATCAGCCCCAGCATTTT. This gives the protein CASSPLGDNQPQHF.